The clone carrying this TCR beta chain is a singleton in its sample. Sequenced by immunoSEQ multiplex PCR; TCRdb stores in-frame clones only, minus some. The sample lists roughly 23,000 clones; 60% to 85% were seen once. This sample is part of a study of STAT5B mutations in CD4+ large granular lymphocyte leukemia. There are 16 residues in the CDR3. Germline-derived CDR1 and CDR2 are SGHNT and YYREEE (reference sequence). Trimming at V came to 4 bases and at J to 2 bases, leaving 6 bases not matched to a gene. The sample comprised CD4+ T cells from blood buffy coats. The clonotype originates from a human donor in good health. This chain uses TRBV5-4 with TRBJ2-3; 11 bases are a match to TRBD2. The CDR3 region is CASSPSGGQLTDTQYF. CDR3 bases: TGTGCCAGCAGCCCTAGCGGGGGGCAACTCACAGATACGCAGTATTTT.